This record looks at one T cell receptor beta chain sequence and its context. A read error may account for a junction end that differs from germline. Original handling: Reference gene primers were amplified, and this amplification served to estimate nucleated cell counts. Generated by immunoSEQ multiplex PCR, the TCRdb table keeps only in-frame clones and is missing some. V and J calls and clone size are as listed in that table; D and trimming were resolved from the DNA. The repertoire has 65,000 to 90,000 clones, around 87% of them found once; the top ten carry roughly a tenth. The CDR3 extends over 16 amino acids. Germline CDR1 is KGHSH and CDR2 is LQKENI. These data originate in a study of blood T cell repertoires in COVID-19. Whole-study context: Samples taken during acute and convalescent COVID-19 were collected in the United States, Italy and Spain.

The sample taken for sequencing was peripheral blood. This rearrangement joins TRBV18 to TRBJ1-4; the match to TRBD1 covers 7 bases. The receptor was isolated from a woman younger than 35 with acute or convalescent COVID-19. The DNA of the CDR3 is TGTGCCAGCTCGCCACTTACAGGGGCAACTAATGAAAAACTGTTTTTT. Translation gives CASSPLTGATNEKLFF.